This T cell receptor (beta chain) comes out of a study of cytotoxic CD8 clonotypes in ibrutinib-treated CLL (dated by TCRdb to 2020 to 2022). Looking at the study overall: The cohort was composed of approximately 11 relapsed/refractory and fewer than 16 treatment-naive patients; IGHV unmutated status was identified in 17 to 18 patients. Partial responses were observed in 24 patients and complete responses in 2; after a median follow-up of around 68 months, remission was maintained in about 15 patients and progression was observed in approximately twelve. Response samples were obtained after a median of 12 months of treatment, with a range of about 6 to 36 months. An average of 255,043 productive templates and 94,082 productive rearrangements was obtained per sample. Longitudinal samples were available for about 30% of the 86 trial participants. Cryopreserved peripheral blood mononuclear cells were collected before treatment, at response, and at either disease progression or sustained remission. Every sample from remission and from progressive disease was obtained while the patients were still on ibrutinib.

Explained via the paper, the time point label denotes: about 11 months on ibrutinib. For TCR beta library preparation, about 2 micrograms of genomic DNA were isolated from cryopreserved PBMCs. Longitudinal blood samples from CLL patients on ibrutinib monotherapy underwent high-throughput TCR beta sequencing. Patients were enrolled in a phase 2 open-label single-center ibrutinib monotherapy trial. This clone has a handful of counts. What this receptor recognizes is not known. The record has no base qualities; no much larger clone is one base away. Each clonotype received, on average, about 10x coverage in deep resolution sequencing performed on a MiSeq, where the target depth lay between 1 in 1 million and 1 in 200,000 T cells. The immunoSEQ hsTCRB Kit was used to generate TCR beta libraries. As for the authors' bioinformatics: ImmunoSEQ Data Assistant and ImmunoSEQ Analyzer were used for data analysis, and V, D and J genes were assigned according to IMGT definitions. Clonality, which ranges from 0 to 1, was calculated as one minus the normalized Shannon entropy of productive rearrangement frequencies. Only overrepresented clonotypes making up at least 0.05% of the repertoire of each patient were included in the public clonotype analysis. Approximately 13 age-matched healthy donor repertoires from immuneACCESS served as clonality controls. Sourced from immuneACCESS, this table was stored by TCRdb with only in-frame sequences that have V and J called. A share of the clones is absent; for the studies checked, an unresolved V gene accounts for under half, and the remainder has no known explanation. The V and J calls and the clone size are those of that table, but D and trimming were determined from the DNA. This sample comprises about 89,000 clones, almost 80% of them detected only once. The ten largest account for under 35% of the sample.

Summary of the overall study and its limitations: Clonality rose at ibrutinib response, remained stable during sustained remission, and dropped back toward baseline at progression. Public clonotypes were rare and either contracted or stayed stable during treatment, and the rise in clonality at ibrutinib response reflected the expansion of private clonotypes. Baseline clonality was found to be higher than that of age-matched healthy donors and was strongly correlated with circulating CD8+ T-cell counts. Sustained-remission and progressing patients did not have matched sampling times, and lymph node repertoires were not examined.

Relative to germline, V is 6 bases shorter and J is 5 bases shorter, with 17 bases between their ends. The germline V gene (reference sequence) provides CDR1 SEHNR and CDR2 FQNEAQ. Measured from the cysteine to the phenylalanine, the CDR3 is 14 residues long. Only the CDR3 portion is preserved as DNA: 42 bases, with reading frame beginning at the first base. Sequencing used PBMCs, obtained after 12 months of ibrutinib treatment. This receptor was identified in a human donor with chronic lymphocytic leukemia. The V and J segments used are TRBV7-9 and TRBJ2-7; no D gene can be assigned with confidence. The CDR3 protein: CASRKVDGGHEQYF. The base sequence is TGTGCCAGCAGGAAGGTGGACGGTGGCCACGAGCAGTACTTC.